The clone carrying this TCR beta chain has just a few counts. This record comes from a study of beta chain features in type 1 diabetes. Expressed TCRB transcripts were sequenced, since all the RNA that had been isolated was reverse transcribed. TCRdb's table, derived via immunoSEQ multiplex PCR, lists solely in-frame clones and lacks some. Of approximately 300,000 clones listed, about 10% were seen once; the top ten hold about 0.015%. The clonotype originates from a woman under 40 in good health. The sequencing sample was made of naive CD4+ T cells from blood.

The CDR3 reads CASSLAGGRNYEQYF. CDR3 coding DNA: TGTGCCAGCAGCTTAGCGGGAGGGAGAAACTACGAGCAGTACTTC. The chain links TRBV7-8 to TRBJ2-7; TRBD2 matches at 7 bases. The CDR3 is 15 residues long. V gave up 0 bases and J gave up 3 bases; unmatched junction bases: 5. Germline V CDR1 and CDR2: SGHVS, FQNEAQ.